The present T cell receptor beta chain was sequenced within a study of T cell clonality in common variable immunodeficiency. Study-level points and caveats: Reportedly, TCR beta sequences from common variable immunodeficiency showed fewer deletions and N-nucleotide insertions.

There are many counts of this clone. Its matching antigen is unknown. The CDR3 goes on 3 residues after the read ends, and that part is filled in from the germline J gene. Some clones are missing from TCRdb's copy, which holds only in-frame ones; the method was immunoSEQ multiplex PCR. The data show 45,000 to 60,000 clones, none appearing only once, with approximately 6.3% held by the ten largest. The germline V gene has CDR1 SGHRS and CDR2 YFSETQ. The CDR3 sequence is 13 residues long. V lost 0 bases to trimming and J lost 7 bases, with 10 bases between them. Donors gave roughly 4.5 to 8.5 ml heparinized peripheral whole blood.

The chain links TRBV5-1 to TRBJ1-2, with a tentative D call TRBD1 (6 bases). The receptor comes from a person aged 18 to 75 in good health. The material sequenced was peripheral blood mononuclear cells. The DNA read from the CDR3 is TGCGCCAGCAGCTTGGGGACAGAGCTTGGC. It translates to CASSLGTELG. The whole CDR3 sequence reads CASSLGTELGYTF.